This T cell receptor (beta chain) appears in the sequencing data of a study of blood T cell repertoires in COVID-19. Across the study: Spain, Italy and the United States supplied samples that represented acute and convalescent COVID-19. The cDNA or gDNA used as material had been derived from T cells, B-cell-depleted T cells, or PBMCs.

The V segment lost 3 bases and the J segment 4 bases; nucleotides outside the gene matches: 17. This CDR3 region has 21 residues. CDR1 and CDR2 (germline): LNHNV, YYDKDF (reference sequence). Original analysis: Quantification of nucleated cells was approximated via reference gene primer amplification. Data came from immunoSEQ multiplex PCR; TCRdb stores just in-frame clones and leaves some out. V and J calls plus clone size are reproduced from that table; the DNA served to infer D and trimming. Of around 150,000 clones in the sample, about 86% were seen once. The clonotype comes from a man aged 60 to 69 with acute or convalescent COVID-19. The sample comprised peripheral blood. This chain joins TRBV15 and TRBJ2-1; TRBD2 matches at 14 bases. The CDR3 protein is CATSRFPWGRTSGRLYNEQFF. The DNA of the CDR3 is TGTGCCACCAGCAGGTTCCCATGGGGCCGGACTAGCGGGAGGTTATACAATGAGCAGTTCTTC. Full variable domain (rest looked up from reference TRBV15 and TRBJ2-1): DAMVIQNPRYQVTQFGKPVTLSCSQTLNHNVMYWYQQKSSQAPKLLFHYYDKDFNNEADTPDNFQSRRPNTSFCFLDIRSPGLGDTAMYLCATSRFPWGRTSGRLYNEQFFGPGTRLTVL.